The rows below give T cell receptor beta chains drawn from one sample of a study of T cells in Graves' hyperthyroidism and ophthalmopathy. TCRdb reanalysed the multiplex PCR reads using MiXCR and keeps one entry per CDR3 protein. The sample yields about 370,000 distinct CDR3 sequences, about 16% seen once. The specimen sequenced was blood. The receptors here all came from an older woman with Graves' ophthalmopathy. CDR3s include the opening cysteine and the closing phenylalanine or tryptophan. Each record gives: clone size, V gene, J gene, D gene, CDR3 DNA, CDR3 protein. The D gene is left open where the match is weak. Size is omitted from some rows. Given values are once, few, many or a class for expanded clones.

clone size: -
V gene: TRBV7-8
J gene: TRBJ2-2
D gene: TRBD1
CDR3 DNA: TGTGCCAGCAGCTCGTACTCGGCGGGGACAGGGACCGGGGAGCTGTTTTTT
CDR3 protein: CASSSYSAGTGTGELFF

clone size: -
V gene: TRBV27
J gene: TRBJ2-1
D gene: -
CDR3 DNA: TGTGCCAGCAGTTTATCGAACAGTAACAATGAGCAGTTCTTC
CDR3 protein: CASSLSNSNNEQFF

clone size: few
V gene: TRBV4-1
J gene: TRBJ2-2
D gene: -
CDR3 DNA: TGCGCCAGCAGCTTTGAGGATGCCTACACCGGGGAGCTGTTTTTT
CDR3 protein: CASSFEDAYTGELFF

clone size: many
V gene: TRBV28
J gene: TRBJ1-1
D gene: -
CDR3 DNA: TGTGCCAGCAGTTCCATTCGTCAAGCTTTCTTT
CDR3 protein: CASSSIRQAFF

clone size: many
V gene: TRBV18
J gene: TRBJ2-2
D gene: TRBD2
CDR3 DNA: TGTGCCAGCTCACCCGGAGCGGGAGCATCAGGGGAGCTGTTTTTT
CDR3 protein: CASSPGAGASGELFF

clone size: -
V gene: TRBV9
J gene: TRBJ1-2
D gene: -
CDR3 DNA: TGTGCCAGCAGCGTAGGGGACTGGAGAGGGGGTGGCTACACCTTC
CDR3 protein: CASSVGDWRGGGYTF

clone size: many
V gene: TRBV5-1
J gene: TRBJ1-1
D gene: TRBD1
CDR3 DNA: TGCGCCAGCAGCGGGGGACAGACGCGCACTGAAGCTTTCTTT
CDR3 protein: CASSGGQTRTEAFF

clone size: many
V gene: TRBV5-1
J gene: TRBJ2-1
D gene: -
CDR3 DNA: TGCGCCAGCAGCTCGTTTGCAGGGAACTACAATGAGCAGTTCTTC
CDR3 protein: CASSSFAGNYNEQFF

clone size: -
V gene: TRBV25-1
J gene: TRBJ2-1
D gene: TRBD2
CDR3 DNA: TGTGCCAGCAGTGGAGTAGCGGGAGGAGCCCTGGTGGATGAGCAGTTCTTC
CDR3 protein: CASSGVAGGALVDEQFF

clone size: many
V gene: TRBV5-1
J gene: TRBJ2-7
D gene: -
CDR3 DNA: TGCGCCAGCAGCTTACAGGGAATCTCCTACGAGCAGTACTTC
CDR3 protein: CASSLQGISYEQYF

clone size: many
V gene: TRBV7-2
J gene: TRBJ2-7
D gene: -
CDR3 DNA: TGTGCCAGCAGCCTAACCGATTACGAGCAGTACTTC
CDR3 protein: CASSLTDYEQYF

clone size: many
V gene: TRBV30
J gene: TRBJ1-1
D gene: -
CDR3 DNA: TGTGCCTCCCAGTCCTCAGGAGGGACTGAAGCTTTCTTT
CDR3 protein: CASQSSGGTEAFF

clone size: many
V gene: TRBV5-1
J gene: TRBJ1-1
D gene: TRBD1
CDR3 DNA: TGCGCCAGCAGCAGCCAAGGAGCAGGGGGCACTGAAGCTTTCTTT
CDR3 protein: CASSSQGAGGTEAFF

clone size: many
V gene: TRBV20-1
J gene: TRBJ2-1
D gene: TRBD2
CDR3 DNA: TGCAGTGCTAGCGCTGGGCGGGGGGCGAATGAGCAGTTCTTC
CDR3 protein: CSASAGRGANEQFF

clone size: -
V gene: TRBV25-1
J gene: TRBJ1-1
D gene: TRBD1
CDR3 DNA: TGTGCCAGCAGTGAATATTCTGGACAGGGGGCCTTGATCACTGAAGCTTTCTTT
CDR3 protein: CASSEYSGQGALITEAFF

clone size: many
V gene: TRBV27
J gene: TRBJ2-3
D gene: TRBD1
CDR3 DNA: TGTGCCAGCAGTTTATACGGGGACAGCATCACAGATACGCAGTATTTT
CDR3 protein: CASSLYGDSITDTQYF

clone size: many
V gene: TRBV5-1
J gene: TRBJ2-3
D gene: TRBD2
CDR3 DNA: TGCGCCAGCCGGACTAGCGACACAGATACGCAGTATTTT
CDR3 protein: CASRTSDTDTQYF

clone size: many
V gene: TRBV28
J gene: TRBJ2-1
D gene: -
CDR3 DNA: TGTGCCAGCAGGCTCCCGGGCTCAGGATCCAATGAGCAGTTCTTC
CDR3 protein: CASRLPGSGSNEQFF

clone size: few
V gene: TRBV19
J gene: TRBJ2-1
D gene: -
CDR3 DNA: TGTGCCAGTAGTATGGGCTCACTCAATTACTACAATGAGCAGTTCTTC
CDR3 protein: CASSMGSLNYYNEQFF

clone size: many
V gene: TRBV27
J gene: TRBJ2-7
D gene: -
CDR3 DNA: TGTGCCAGCAGTTTTACCGGGGGCGACGAGCAGTACTTC
CDR3 protein: CASSFTGGDEQYF

clone size: many
V gene: TRBV6-1
J gene: TRBJ2-7
D gene: TRBD1
CDR3 DNA: TGTGCCAGCACCGGGACAGTCGCTTACGAGCAGTACTTC
CDR3 protein: CASTGTVAYEQYF

clone size: few
V gene: TRBV7-3
J gene: TRBJ2-7
D gene: -
CDR3 DNA: TGTGCCGGGGGCCTAGCGCCCAGCTCCTACGAGCAGTACTTC
CDR3 protein: CAGGLAPSSYEQYF

clone size: few
V gene: TRBV7-6
J gene: TRBJ2-5
D gene: TRBD2
CDR3 DNA: TGTGCCAGCAGCGCCCTAGCGGGGCTCCAAGAGACCCAGTACTTC
CDR3 protein: CASSALAGLQETQYF

clone size: few
V gene: TRBV7-9
J gene: TRBJ2-7
D gene: TRBD1
CDR3 DNA: TGTGCCAGCAGCTTCGGGACAGGAGACCCTTACGAGCAGTACTTC
CDR3 protein: CASSFGTGDPYEQYF

clone size: -
V gene: TRBV30
J gene: TRBJ2-6
D gene: -
CDR3 DNA: TGTGCCTGGAGTGCGGTCAGGATCAGCTCTGGGGCCAACGTCCTGACTTTC
CDR3 protein: CAWSAVRISSGANVLTF

clone size: many
V gene: TRBV29-1
J gene: TRBJ2-2
D gene: TRBD2
CDR3 DNA: TGCAGCGCAGGGACTAGCGTCGGGGAGCTGTTTTTT
CDR3 protein: CSAGTSVGELFF

clone size: many
V gene: TRBV2
J gene: TRBJ1-5
D gene: -
CDR3 DNA: TGTGCCAGCTCTAGGGGTCCCAATCAGCCCCAGCATTTT
CDR3 protein: CASSRGPNQPQHF

clone size: few
V gene: TRBV27
J gene: TRBJ2-1
D gene: -
CDR3 DNA: TGTGCCAGCCTATCCCTTTTTGGGATTAATGAGCAGTTCTTC
CDR3 protein: CASLSLFGINEQFF

clone size: -
V gene: TRBV19
J gene: TRBJ1-1
D gene: -
CDR3 DNA: TGTGCCAGTAGTCCCCAACAGAGGAACACTGAAGCTTTCTTT
CDR3 protein: CASSPQQRNTEAFF

clone size: -
V gene: TRBV9
J gene: TRBJ1-4
D gene: -
CDR3 DNA: TGTGCCAGCAGCGTAGAGGCTAATGAAAAACTGTTTTTT
CDR3 protein: CASSVEANEKLFF

clone size: -
V gene: TRBV14
J gene: TRBJ2-5
D gene: TRBD2
CDR3 DNA: TGTGCCAGCAGCCAAGGGACTAGCGGGAGAAGGGAGGCCCAGTACTTC
CDR3 protein: CASSQGTSGRREAQYF

clone size: -
V gene: TRBV28
J gene: TRBJ1-6
D gene: -
CDR3 DNA: TGTGCCAGCAGTTTCCCCCTCCGAACAGGGAGTTCACCCCTCCACTTT
CDR3 protein: CASSFPLRTGSSPLHF

clone size: few
V gene: TRBV7-8
J gene: TRBJ1-2
D gene: -
CDR3 DNA: TGTGCCAGCAGCATGTCGACAGCGTTTAACTATGGCTACACCTTC
CDR3 protein: CASSMSTAFNYGYTF

clone size: many
V gene: TRBV7-8
J gene: TRBJ2-1
D gene: TRBD2
CDR3 DNA: TGTGCCAGCAGCTCCCAGGGCGGGAGGGCCTCCAATGAGCAGTTCTTC
CDR3 protein: CASSSQGGRASNEQFF

clone size: many
V gene: TRBV30
J gene: TRBJ1-1
D gene: TRBD1
CDR3 DNA: TGTGCCATGGACACGGACAGGGGGACTGAAGCTTTCTTT
CDR3 protein: CAMDTDRGTEAFF

clone size: -
V gene: TRBV7-6
J gene: TRBJ2-7
D gene: TRBD2
CDR3 DNA: TGTGCCAGCAGCTCGCCAGGCGGACTAGCGGGAGTTTACTACGAGCAGTACTTC
CDR3 protein: CASSSPGGLAGVYYEQYF

clone size: -
V gene: TRBV28
J gene: TRBJ2-1
D gene: TRBD1
CDR3 DNA: TGTGCCAGCAGTAGGACAGGGGTATCCTACAATGAGCAGTTCTTC
CDR3 protein: CASSRTGVSYNEQFF

clone size: many
V gene: TRBV7-8
J gene: TRBJ2-1
D gene: -
CDR3 DNA: TGTGCCAGCAGCCCACCTAACAATGAGCAGTTCTTC
CDR3 protein: CASSPPNNEQFF

clone size: many
V gene: TRBV6-1
J gene: TRBJ2-3
D gene: TRBD2
CDR3 DNA: TGTGCCAGCAGTGAACTGGGACTAGCGGGTTCAGATACGCAGTATTTT
CDR3 protein: CASSELGLAGSDTQYF